Below, 30 T cell receptor beta chains from the same sample are listed, as sequenced in a study of cytomegalovirus exposure and HLA in healthy donors. The PCR employed 60 Vbeta primers together with 13 Jbeta primers. This table comes from immunoSEQ multiplex PCR, and its TCRdb copy is limited to in-frame clones, with some not included. This sample carries 90,000 or so clones, over 75% of them seen once, and the ten largest clones take roughly 1.9%. The sequencing input was PBMCs. All receptors come from a boy younger than 18 in good health and CMV-seronegative.

This clone was detected only a few times. The chain uses TRBV29-1 and TRBJ1-1; D is uncertain. Germline loops: CDR1 SQVTM, CDR2 ANQGSEA. Deletions cut 1 base from V and 6 bases from J, with 6 bases between. CDR3 length equals 11 residues. CDR3 amino acids: CSVEVLSEAFF. CDR3 DNA: TGCAGCGTTGAAGTATTATCTGAAGCTTTCTTT.

There are a few counts of this clone. The CDR3 bases are TGTGCCAGCAGCCCGTGGACTAGGGGAGGGGAAAAACTGTTTTTT. This codes for CASSPWTRGGEKLFF. The chain employs TRBV7-9 and TRBJ1-4, with TRBD1 as a possible D gene (5 bases). CDR3 length: 15 amino acids. The ends were cut back, 5 bases at V and 8 bases at J, with 18 bases in the middle. Germline loops: CDR1 SEHNR, CDR2 FQNEAQ (reference sequence).

The CDR3 sequence: CASSLDRFGTDTQYF. The CDR3 DNA reads TGCGCCAGCAGCCTAGACAGATTTGGTACAGATACGCAGTATTTT. This chain links TRBV4-3 with TRBJ2-3; the D gene is possibly TRBD1 (5 bases). CDR3 length: 15 residues. The germline V gene has CDR1 LGHNA and CDR2 YSLEER. The ends were cut back, 4 bases at V and 3 bases at J, with 14 bases in the middle.

V is TRBV6-5 and J is TRBJ1-1, with TRBD1 as a possible D gene (5 bases). Deletions cut 2 bases from V and 1 base from J, with 8 bases between. The CDR3 runs 14 residues. CDR1 and CDR2 (germline): MNHEY, SVGAGI. CDR3 coding DNA: TGTGCCAGCAGTTACCAGGGCTGGAACACTGAAGCTTTCTTT. The encoded protein is CASSYQGWNTEAFF.

V usage is TRBV28 and J usage is TRBJ1-2; a possible D gene is TRBD1 (6 bases). The CDR3 is 17 amino acids. Germline V lookup: CDR1 MDHEN, CDR2 SYDVKM. Between the trimmed V and J ends, which lost 6 bases and 3 bases, there was a span of 23 bases. The CDR3 spells CASRKTPVGGPHYGYTF. For the CDR3, the DNA is TGTGCCAGCAGGAAAACCCCCGTCGGGGGGCCCCACTATGGCTACACCTTC.

This clone came up once. CDR3 sequence reads: CASSFRGDEKLFF. CDR3 in DNA: TGCGCCAGCAGCTTCCGGGGGGATGAAAAACTGTTTTTT. J is TRBJ1-4 and V is TRBV5-1, with D maybe TRBD1 (5 bases). CDR1 is SGHRS and CDR2 is YFSETQ in the germline V gene. The CDR3 is 13 amino acids. Trimming left V 2 bases short and J 6 bases short, with 8 bases between.

The rearrangement joins TRBV6-4 to TRBJ2-6; 7 bases agree with TRBD2. The CDR3 length is 14 residues. V shed 6 bases and J 2 bases; nucleotides not matched to a gene: 1. In germline, CDR1 is MRHNA, CDR2 SNTAGT. The CDR3 is CASSREAGANVLTF. The CDR3 DNA reads TGTGCCAGCAGCCGGGAGGCTGGGGCCAACGTCCTGACTTTC.

The table lists this clone with a few counts. The rearrangement uses TRBV27 and TRBJ2-4; D possibly corresponds to TRBD2 (6 bases). The germline gives CDR1 MNHEY, CDR2 SMNVEV (reference sequence). CDR3 size: 15 residues. Trimming cost V 5 bases and J 8 bases, with 19 bases left between them. CDR3 DNA sequence: TGTGCCAGCAGTCCTAGTCTGACCCGGAGGGACATTCAGTACTTC. This encodes CASSPSLTRRDIQYF.

The V and J genes are TRBV5-1 and TRBJ1-1, with 8 bases identical to TRBD1. Looked up from germline, CDR1 is SGHRS and CDR2 is YFSETQ. This CDR3 comprises 16 residues. The ends lost 1 base at V and 1 base at J; junction bases unmatched: 6. As DNA, the CDR3 is TGCGCCAGCAGCTTGAGGGCAGGGGGCGAGAACACTGAAGCTTTCTTT. It is translated as CASSLRAGGENTEAFF.

This clone was seen a few times. The J gene is TRBJ1-6, the V gene TRBV7-9, with 7 bases matching TRBD1. Germline V gene sequence: CDR1 SEHNR, CDR2 FQNEAQ (reference sequence). This CDR3 has 15 amino acids. The trim removed 4 bases at V and 10 bases at J, leaving 10 bases unmatched. CDR3 sequence (DNA): TGTGCCAGCAGCTCTTCGACAGGGTCAGGCTCACCCCTCCACTTT. Residues: CASSSSTGSGSPLHF.

The chain employs TRBV4-1 and TRBJ2-1; D uncertain. CDR1 is MGHRA and CDR2 is YSYEKL in the germline V gene. The V end was cut by 2 bases, the J end by 6 bases, with 11 bases between. The CDR3 is 14 residues long. Here the CDR3 reads CASSQSKTGNEQFF. The CDR3, as DNA: TGCGCCAGCAGCCAAAGCAAGACGGGCAATGAGCAGTTCTTC.

This clone was seen just once. The chain links TRBV29-1 to TRBJ2-7, with a possible D match to TRBD2 (6 bases). Germline loops: CDR1 SQVTM, CDR2 ANQGSEA. The CDR3 runs to 14 residues. The V and J ends lost 4 bases and 0 bases respectively, with 13 bases between them. CDR3 DNA: TGCAGCGTTGTCGGCAGGCGGGGCTCCTACGAGCAGTACTTC. Translation: CSVVGRRGSYEQYF.

The CDR3 DNA sequence: TGTGCCTGGAGTAGGGGGATTTTAAGATCGGGTCAGCCCCAGCATTTT. Its translation: CAWSRGILRSGQPQHF. This chain connects TRBV30 to TRBJ1-5, with D perhaps matching TRBD1 (6 bases). CDR1 and CDR2 from the germline V gene are GTSNPN and SVGIG (reference sequence). The CDR3 is made up of 16 amino acids. Deletions cut 2 bases from V and 6 bases from J, with 20 bases between. The variable domain in full, completed from reference TRBV30 and TRBJ1-5, reads SQTIHQWPATLVQPVGSPLSLECTVEGTSNPNLYWYRQAAGRGLQLLFYSVGIGQISSEVPQNLSASRPQDRQFILSSKKLLLSDSGFYLCAWSRGILRSGQPQHFGDGTRLSIL.

The V gene is TRBV2, the J gene TRBJ1-5, with TRBD1 matching over 7 bases. This CDR3 region has 14 residues. The trim removed 8 bases at V and 5 bases at J, leaving 9 bases unmatched. From germline, CDR1 is SNHLY and CDR2 FYNNEI. The CDR3 reads CASRTGPRDQPQHF. In DNA, the CDR3 is TGTGCCAGCCGGACAGGCCCCAGGGATCAGCCCCAGCATTTT.

The chain combines TRBV6-1 with TRBJ2-1; TRBD2 agrees at 10 bases. J was trimmed by 7 bases and V by 3 bases; bases with no gene match: 6. The CDR3 loop spans 15 amino acids. CDR1 is MNHNS, CDR2 SASEGT, per germline. The CDR3 bases are TGTGCCAGCAGTGAGGGGCTAGCGGGAGCGAATGAGCAGTTCTTC. It encodes CASSEGLAGANEQFF.

This rearrangement joins TRBV28 to TRBJ1-5; D gene uncertain. This CDR3 has 15 amino acids. V dropped 1 base and J dropped 7 bases, with 14 bases sitting between them. Germline lookup yields CDR1 MDHEN and CDR2 SYDVKM. The CDR3 protein is CASSLYSGSIQPQHF. CDR3 nucleotides: TGTGCCAGCAGTTTATATTCGGGATCGATACAGCCCCAGCATTTT. The full variable domain, in which reference TRBV28 and TRBJ1-5 provide the parts outside the CDR3, is DVKVTQSSRYLVKRTGEKVFLECVQDMDHENMFWYRQDPGLGLRLIYFSYDVKMKEKGDIPEGYSVSREKKERFSLILESASTNQTSMYLCASSLYSGSIQPQHFGDGTRLSIL.

The chain couples TRBV15 to TRBJ2-4; D perhaps matches TRBD2 (5 bases). The CDR3 has 16 residues. V was clipped by 1 base and J by 0 bases, with 10 bases between them. CDR1 is LNHNV and CDR2 is YYDKDF in the germline V gene (reference sequence). The CDR3 sequence is CATSRGGLLAKNIQYF. The CDR3 DNA reads as TGTGCCACCAGCAGAGGAGGGCTACTAGCCAAAAACATTCAGTACTTC.

The chain links TRBV25-1 to TRBJ2-2; no reliable D call. CDR1 is MGHDK, CDR2 SYGVNS, per germline. V lost 2 bases to trimming and J lost 0 bases, with 7 bases between them. The CDR3 covers 15 residues. The chain's CDR3 is CASSEGQANTGELFF. The CDR3 region has the DNA TGTGCCAGCAGTGAAGGGCAGGCGAACACCGGGGAGCTGTTTTTT.

This chain connects TRBV14 to TRBJ1-2, with D unclear. This CDR3 comprises 13 residues. From germline, CDR1 is SGHDN and CDR2 FVKESK. V was clipped by 2 bases and J by 0 bases, with 4 bases between them. As DNA, the CDR3 is TGTGCCAGCAGCCAATTCACTAACTATGGCTACACCTTC. Residues: CASSQFTNYGYTF.

CDR3 DNA: TGTGCCAGCTCGGACAGCTCTGGAAACACCATATATTTT. This sequence encodes CASSDSSGNTIYF. The chain uses TRBV18 and TRBJ1-3; D possibly corresponds to TRBD1 (6 bases). The CDR3 contains 13 residues. Germline CDR1 is KGHSH and CDR2 is LQKENI. V lost 6 bases, J lost 0 bases, and 6 bases lay in between.

The chain carries TRBV19 and TRBJ1-1, with a weak D call TRBD1 (5 bases). The CDR3 loop spans 14 amino acids. Germline V gene data show CDR1 as LNHDA and CDR2 as SQIVND (reference sequence). The germline V and J ends were trimmed by 3 bases and 0 bases, with 8 bases remaining between them. CDR3 in DNA: TGTGCCAGTAGTATCGGGGGAATGAACACTGAAGCTTTCTTT. Protein: CASSIGGMNTEAFF.

This chain uses TRBV6-5 with TRBJ2-1, with 8 bases identical to TRBD1. Germline V lookup: CDR1 MNHEY, CDR2 SVGAGI. V lost 6 bases to trimming and J lost 4 bases; unmatched junction nucleotides: 8. The CDR3 sequence is 15 residues long. The CDR3 sequence: CASSGGQGTYNEQFF. Written as DNA, the CDR3 is TGTGCCAGCAGCGGAGGACAGGGTACTTACAATGAGCAGTTCTTC.

This clone showed up many times. The chain couples TRBV6-1 to TRBJ2-1, with a possible D match to TRBD1 (6 bases). Germline-derived CDR1 and CDR2 are MNHNS and SASEGT. Trimming shortened V by 7 bases and J by 4 bases, and 14 bases separated the two germline ends. The CDR3 is 14 amino acids. Here the CDR3 reads CASTETGEYNEQFF. CDR3 sequence (DNA): TGTGCCAGCACCGAGACAGGAGAATACAATGAGCAGTTCTTC.

This clone was found once. This chain's CDR3 is CASSQDPTDNYGYTF. The DNA for the CDR3 is TGCGCCAGCAGCCAAGATCCGACAGATAACTATGGCTACACCTTC. This chain joins TRBV4-1 and TRBJ1-2; perhaps TRBD1 as D (5 bases). The CDR3 is 15 residues long. Germline loops: CDR1 MGHRA, CDR2 YSYEKL. Trimming pared 0 bases from V and 1 base from J, leaving 9 bases between.

V is TRBV6-5 and J is TRBJ2-1; 11 bases line up with TRBD1. The V gene end was trimmed by 6 bases and the J gene end by 5 bases; junction bases not matched to a gene: 6. Germline assignment: CDR1 MNHEY and CDR2 SVGAGI. The CDR3 spans 15 residues. CDR3 sequence: CASRAGTGGDNEQFF. The DNA for the CDR3 is TGTGCCAGCAGAGCCGGGACAGGGGGGGACAATGAGCAGTTCTTC.

J is TRBJ2-3 and V is TRBV7-7; TRBD2 agrees at 10 bases. Trimming took 1 base from V and 5 from J; bases not matched to a gene: 9. The CDR3 is 17 residues long. The germline CDR1 and CDR2 sequences are SSHAT and FNYEAQ (reference sequence). The DNA of the CDR3 is TGTGCCAGCAGCTTAGACCCAGCGGGAGGGATGAGAGATACGCAGTATTTT. Its protein product is CASSLDPAGGMRDTQYF. The complete variable domain, with remaining parts taken from reference TRBV7-7 and TRBJ2-3, reads GAGVSQSPRYKVTKRGQDVTLRCDPISSHATLYWYQQALGQGPEFLTYFNYEAQPDKSGLPSDRFSAERPEGSISTLTIQRTEQRDSAMYRCASSLDPAGGMRDTQYFGPGTRLTVL.

The V call is TRBV6-1, the J call TRBJ1-2; possible D gene TRBD1, 5 bases. The CDR3 is 13 residues long. With 2 bases removed from V and 4 bases from J, the gap between germline ends came to 8 bases. The V gene's germline CDR1 is MNHNS and CDR2 SASEGT. This CDR3 is CASSERQFYGYTF. The DNA of the CDR3 is TGTGCCAGCAGTGAAAGACAGTTCTATGGCTACACCTTC.

This chain links TRBV2 with TRBJ2-3; D ambiguous. Germline loops: CDR1 SNHLY, CDR2 FYNNEI. The V end was cut by 5 bases, the J end by 0 bases, with 30 bases between. CDR3 length equals 21 residues. This CDR3 reads CASSTPDPEPESAMSTDTQYF. The DNA for the CDR3 is TGTGCCAGCAGTACACCAGACCCAGAGCCGGAGTCCGCGATGAGCACAGATACGCAGTATTTT.

The genes are TRBV7-9 and TRBJ1-5, with 7 bases lining up with TRBD1. With V trimmed by 5 bases and J by 5 bases, 6 bases remained unmatched. The germline CDR1 and CDR2 sequences are SEHNR and FQNEAQ (reference sequence). This CDR3 has 14 residues. The CDR3: CASSPGQVDQPQHF. CDR3 nucleotides: TGTGCCAGCAGCCCTGGACAGGTGGATCAGCCCCAGCATTTT.

The rearrangement uses TRBV28 and TRBJ2-7; no reliable D call. Germline lookup yields CDR1 MDHEN and CDR2 SYDVKM. This CDR3 is 15 amino acids long. Trimming stripped 6 bases from V and 3 bases from J, with 18 bases between. CDR3 in DNA: TGTGCCAGCAGCCTTGCCCGATCAGGTAGCTACGAGCAGTACTTC. As protein: CASSLARSGSYEQYF.